These 29 T cell receptor beta chains were sequenced from one sample in a study of T cell changes during pregnancy in multiple sclerosis. Repertoires were generated with immunoSEQ multiplex PCR, while TCRdb's copy carries only in-frame clones and drops some. The sample shows approximately 99,000 clones, 90% of them seen only once. The sample was peripheral blood, taken in the second trimester of pregnancy. These receptors were collected from a female donor in good health, enrolled as a control in a pregnancy study.

This chain links TRBV27 with TRBJ2-3; 11 bases fit TRBD2. The CDR3 covers 15 residues. CDR1 is MNHEY, CDR2 SMNVEV, per germline (reference sequence). V lost 6 bases, J lost 3 bases, and 5 bases stayed unmatched. This CDR3 is CASRLWTSGTDTQYF. The CDR3 DNA reads TGTGCCAGCAGACTATGGACTAGCGGGACAGATACGCAGTATTTT.

V and J are TRBV18 and TRBJ1-5, with TRBD1 matching over 9 bases. In germline, CDR1 is KGHSH, CDR2 LQKENI. There are 18 residues in the CDR3. Unmatched junction bases numbered 14, after V lost 3 bases and J lost 5 bases. CDR3 loop: CASSPPSQGAFGYQPQHF. In nucleotides, the CDR3 is TGTGCCAGCTCACCGCCCTCACAGGGGGCGTTCGGGTATCAGCCCCAGCATTTT.

This chain links TRBV19 with TRBJ1-2; D possibly corresponds to TRBD1 (6 bases). The CDR3 has 13 amino acids. V lost 4 bases and J lost 2, with 8 bases in between. CDR1 is LNHDA, CDR2 SQIVND, per germline (reference sequence). CDR3 amino acids: CASSTGQNYGYTF. The CDR3 coding sequence is TGTGCCAGTAGTACAGGACAGAACTATGGCTACACCTTC.

The chain links TRBV4-1 to TRBJ1-1; 10 bases agree with TRBD1. The CDR3 consists of 15 residues. V trimming: 2 bases; J trimming: 5 bases; junction bases outside the gene matches: 5. CDR1 and CDR2 (germline): MGHRA, YSYEKL. The CDR3 DNA is TGCGCCAGCAGCCAACGGGACAGGGGTCAGACTGAAGCTTTCTTT. Translated: CASSQRDRGQTEAFF.

The chain uses TRBV4-1 and TRBJ2-7, with 10 bases lining up with TRBD2. V shed 2 bases, J shed 1 base, and the junction held 8 bases outside the gene matches. The germline V gene has CDR1 MGHRA and CDR2 YSYEKL. The CDR3 is made up of 17 amino acids. CDR3 in amino acids: CASSQKGGTSASYEQYF. The CDR3 coding sequence is TGCGCCAGCAGCCAAAAGGGAGGGACTAGCGCGTCCTACGAGCAGTACTTC.

Here the CDR3 reads CASSEGGRGYGYTF. The CDR3 coding sequence is TGTGCCAGCAGTGAAGGGGGCCGCGGCTATGGCTACACCTTC. The chain is built from TRBV2 and TRBJ1-2, with D maybe TRBD1 (5 bases). V was pared by 1 base and J by 4 bases, with 10 bases between. CDR1 and CDR2 (germline): SNHLY, FYNNEI. This CDR3 is built from 14 residues.

The chain couples TRBV25-1 to TRBJ2-7; D is undetermined. The CDR3 totals 15 residues. Per germline, CDR1 MGHDK and CDR2 SYGVNS. V was pared by 2 bases and J by 6 bases, with 17 bases between. The DNA of the CDR3 is TGTGCCAGCAGTGAAGGGCCGATTTCTATGGGCGAGCAGTACTTC. It specifies CASSEGPISMGEQYF.

The chain combines TRBV5-4 with TRBJ2-3; 14 nucleotides line up with TRBD2. V gave up 3 bases and J gave up 5 bases; unmatched junction bases: 2. CDR1 SGHNT and CDR2 YYREEE come from the germline V gene (reference sequence). This CDR3 is built from 15 residues. In DNA, the CDR3 is TGTGCCAGCAGCTGGGGACTAGCGGGAGTAGATACGCAGTATTTT. This encodes CASSWGLAGVDTQYF.

This clone has only one observation. The CDR3 region has the DNA TGTGCCAGCAGCGTAGGGGAGGGGCCGGGAACTGAAGCTTTCTTT. Protein: CASSVGEGPGTEAFF. This rearrangement joins TRBV9 to TRBJ1-1, with D possibly being TRBD1 (5 bases). The CDR3 sequence is 15 residues long. Trimming removed 0 bases at V and 5 bases at J, with 14 bases between. CDR1 is SGDLS, CDR2 YYNGEE, per germline.

The chain employs TRBV5-6 and TRBJ2-1, with 8 bases aligning to TRBD2. Per the germline V gene, CDR1 is SGHDT and CDR2 is YYEEEE. The CDR3 covers 16 residues. V was pared by 6 bases and J by 8 bases, with 16 bases of the junction left unmatched. The CDR3 region is CASTPRPSGRLYEQFF. The DNA for the CDR3 is TGTGCCAGCACCCCCAGGCCCAGCGGGAGACTCTATGAGCAGTTCTTC. Drawing the rest from reference TRBV5-6 and TRBJ2-1, the complete variable domain is DAGVTQSPTHLIKTRGQQVTLRCSPKSGHDTVSWYQQALGQGPQFIFQYYEEEERQRGNFPDRFSGHQFPNYSSELNVNALLLGDSALYLCASTPRPSGRLYEQFFGPGTRLTVL.

This clone has a handful of counts. The chain recombines TRBV13 with TRBJ1-1, with D tentatively TRBD1 (5 bases). This CDR3 contains 13 residues. V shed 5 bases and J shed 1 base, with 8 bases lying between them. Germline V gene data show CDR1 as PRHDT and CDR2 as FYEKMQ (reference sequence). CDR3 amino acids: CASSLGQNTEAFF. The CDR3 bases are TGTGCCAGCAGCCTTGGACAGAACACTGAAGCTTTCTTT.

The chain has TRBV19 and TRBJ2-3; D is undetermined. V was cut by 1 base and J by 5 bases, with 7 bases left in between. CDR3 length equals 13 residues. CDR1 is LNHDA, CDR2 SQIVND, per germline (reference sequence). The CDR3 reads CASSIVARDTQYF. CDR3 coding DNA: TGTGCCAGTAGTATAGTGGCCAGAGATACGCAGTATTTT.

The V gene is TRBV11-2, the J gene TRBJ2-7; 10 nucleotides match TRBD2. Germline V gives CDR1 SGHAT, CDR2 FQNNGV. Trimming cost V 0 bases and J 2 bases; bases outside gene matches: 1. This CDR3 is built from 15 residues. The CDR3 sequence: CASSLELAGTYEQYF. For the CDR3, the DNA is TGTGCCAGCAGCTTAGAACTAGCGGGAACCTACGAGCAGTACTTC.

The chain links TRBV18 to TRBJ1-5; no definite D call. The V end lost 0 bases, the J end lost 9 bases, and 12 bases lay between the germline ends. Germline lookup yields CDR1 KGHSH and CDR2 LQKENI. This CDR3 has 14 residues. In nucleotides, the CDR3 is TGTGCCAGCTCACCACCCGGGGAATTTCGGCCCCAGCATTTT. It yields the protein CASSPPGEFRPQHF.

This chain connects TRBV28 to TRBJ1-1; TRBD1 is a possible D gene (6 bases). The germline V gene encodes CDR1 MDHEN and CDR2 SYDVKM. V shed 3 bases and J shed 4 bases, with 9 bases lying between them. This CDR3 region has 13 residues. CDR3 region: CASSFQGSTEAFF. CDR3 sequence (DNA): TGTGCCAGCAGTTTTCAGGGGTCCACTGAAGCTTTCTTT.

The chain carries TRBV7-2 and TRBJ1-2, with TRBD1 matching 9 bases. Unmatched junction bases numbered 6, after V lost 3 bases and J lost 4 bases. The CDR3 covers 15 residues. The germline gives CDR1 SGHTA, CDR2 FQGNSA. CDR3 sequence: CASSLGQGGGYGYTF. The CDR3 DNA is TGTGCCAGCAGCTTGGGACAGGGTGGGGGCTATGGCTACACCTTC.

This sequence joins TRBV10-2 and TRBJ1-2; 10 bases map to TRBD1. Germline V gene data show CDR1 as WSHSY and CDR2 as SAAADI. The CDR3 sequence is 15 residues long. V was clipped by 4 bases and J by 7 bases; unmatched bases: 9. CDR3 DNA sequence: TGCGCCAGCAGTGGCCGGGACAGGGGTTTGGTTGGCTACACCTTC. Encoded protein: CASSGRDRGLVGYTF.

Only a few counts were recorded for this clone. This chain connects TRBV7-9 to TRBJ1-6, with a possible D match to TRBD1 (5 bases). The CDR3 covers 14 residues. Germline assignment: CDR1 SEHNR and CDR2 FQNEAQ (reference sequence). The ends were cut back, 6 bases at V and 9 bases at J, with 15 bases in the middle. The CDR3 sequence is CASRQPGGGSPLHF. The CDR3 region has the DNA TGTGCCAGCAGACAACCGGGGGGTGGTTCACCCCTCCACTTT.

The rearrangement links TRBV4-3 to TRBJ1-3; TRBD1 matches 8 bases. Germline CDR1 is LGHNA and CDR2 is YSLEER. With 2 bases clipped from V and 0 bases from J, the junction kept 6 bases outside the gene matches. CDR3 length equals 17 residues. For the CDR3, the DNA is TGCGCCAGCAGCCAAACGACAGGGGCCAGCTCTGGAAACACCATATATTTT. Its protein product is CASSQTTGASSGNTIYF.

The chain couples TRBV4-3 to TRBJ2-7, with TRBD1 matching over 7 bases. Looked up from germline, CDR1 is LGHNA and CDR2 is YSLEER. The CDR3 spans 15 residues. With 4 bases clipped from V and 2 bases from J, the junction kept 8 bases outside the gene matches. CDR3: CASSPFAGTAYEQYF. The CDR3 nucleotides are TGCGCCAGCAGCCCTTTCGCCGGGACAGCCTACGAGCAGTACTTC.

This rearrangement joins TRBV6-6 to TRBJ2-2, with D perhaps matching TRBD2 (5 bases). Trimming left V 8 bases short and J 3 bases short, with 16 bases between. The length of the CDR3 is 15 residues. Per germline, CDR1 MNHNY and CDR2 SVGAGI (reference sequence). The CDR3 bases are TGTGCCAGCTTCGGGATTCCGGAGGACACCGGGGAGCTGTTTTTT. The encoded protein is CASFGIPEDTGELFF.

The chain links TRBV9 to TRBJ2-3; 11 bases fit TRBD1. This CDR3 is built from 15 residues. J was trimmed by 4 bases and V by 3 bases; bases with no gene match: 4. CDR1 SGDLS and CDR2 YYNGEE come from the germline V gene. The CDR3 bases are TGTGCCAGCAGCGGAGGGGGACAGGGGGCAGATACGCAGTATTTT. Translating it yields CASSGGGQGADTQYF.

The chain carries TRBV19 and TRBJ2-1, with a tentative D call TRBD2 (7 bases). Germline values: CDR1 LNHDA, CDR2 SQIVND (reference sequence). Trimming pared 8 bases from V and 1 base from J, leaving 15 bases between. CDR3 length: 15 residues. The CDR3 bases are TGTGCCAGTGCGACGGGGGGCCAGTCCTACAATGAGCAGTTCTTC. This encodes CASATGGQSYNEQFF.

The genes are TRBV6-1 and TRBJ1-5; weak D call: TRBD1 (5 bases). Germline V lookup: CDR1 MNHNS, CDR2 SASEGT. The CDR3 has 14 amino acids. The V gene lost 3 bases and the J gene lost 2 bases, with 8 bases spanning the gap. CDR3 DNA: TGTGCCAGCAGTGACTTAGGGGGCAATCAGCCCCAGCATTTT. The encoded protein is CASSDLGGNQPQHF.

V usage is TRBV6-5 and J usage is TRBJ1-2; TRBD1 matches at 10 bases. The V segment lost 5 bases and the J segment 6 bases; nucleotides outside the gene matches: 9. Germline V gives CDR1 MNHEY, CDR2 SVGAGI. CDR3 size: 15 residues. The CDR3 DNA reads TGTGCCAGCAGTGTGGGACAGGGGATGGGCAATGGCTACACCTTC. The encoded protein is CASSVGQGMGNGYTF.

The chain joins TRBV15 to TRBJ2-6; unclear D gene. The V gene lost 0 bases and the J gene lost 0 bases, with 9 bases spanning the gap. CDR1 is LNHNV, CDR2 YYDKDF, per germline (reference sequence). This CDR3 is 17 amino acids long. The CDR3 spells CATSRDLIGSGANVLTF. CDR3 in DNA: TGTGCCACCAGCAGAGATCTTATCGGCTCTGGGGCCAACGTCCTGACTTTC. The variable domain in full, completed from reference TRBV15 and TRBJ2-6, reads DAMVIQNPRYQVTQFGKPVTLSCSQTLNHNVMYWYQQKSSQAPKLLFHYYDKDFNNEADTPDNFQSRRPNTSFCFLDIRSPGLGDTAMYLCATSRDLIGSGANVLTFGAGSRLTVL.

The chain is built from TRBV27 and TRBJ1-6, with TRBD1 as a possible D gene (6 bases). CDR3 size: 13 residues. Trimming shortened V by 2 bases and J by 14 bases, and 13 bases separated the two germline ends. The germline V gene has CDR1 MNHEY and CDR2 SMNVEV (reference sequence). The CDR3 DNA sequence: TGTGCCAGCAGTTTAGTACAGGGATCCACCCTCCACTTT. It is translated as CASSLVQGSTLHF.

This clone was detected only once. The chain is built from TRBV14 and TRBJ1-4; D is possibly TRBD1 (5 bases). Looked up from germline, CDR1 is SGHDN and CDR2 is FVKESK. The CDR3 runs 16 residues. Trimming pared 1 base from V and 3 bases from J, leaving 12 bases between. Here the CDR3 reads CASSQVRTKPNEKLFF. CDR3 bases: TGTGCCAGCAGCCAAGTCCGGACAAAACCTAATGAAAAACTGTTTTTT.

V and J are TRBV28 and TRBJ2-7, with unresolved D. The V gene lost 3 bases and the J gene lost 5 bases, with 5 bases spanning the gap. The CDR3 is 11 amino acids. Germline V gene data show CDR1 as MDHEN and CDR2 as SYDVKM. CDR3 residues: CASSFPDEQYF. The CDR3 DNA sequence: TGTGCCAGCAGTTTTCCTGACGAGCAGTACTTC.